These 18 T cell receptor beta chains came from one sample sequenced in a study of T-cell reconstitution after alpha-beta-depleted transplantation in children. A library of TCRbeta sequences, prepared with unique molecular identifiers, was generated. TCRdb re-called the PCR reads with MiXCR, one entry per CDR3 protein. The table records roughly 200,000 distinct CDR3 sequences, around 7% of them present only once. The sample here was PBMCs, taken before TCRalphabeta/CD19-depleted stem cell transplant. The receptors here all came from a boy between 2 and 15 years old with acute lymphoblastic leukemia, due to receive a stem cell transplant.

This clonotype was counted a few times. This chain uses TRBV30 with TRBJ2-5, with 8 bases fitting TRBD1. Germline values: CDR1 GTSNPN, CDR2 SVGIG (reference sequence). The CDR3 covers 14 residues. Trimming cost V 2 bases and J 0 bases; bases outside gene matches: 2. The CDR3 DNA follows: TGTGCCTGGAGTTCGGACAGGGACCAAGAGACCCAGTACTTC. Amino acids: CAWSSDRDQETQYF.

This clonotype showed up many times. V and J are TRBV5-6 and TRBJ2-1; D call uncertain. The CDR3 runs 13 residues. Germline CDR1 and CDR2: SGHDT and YYEEEE. Deletions cut 6 bases from V and 3 bases from J, with 10 bases between. The CDR3 here is CASTSLDYNEQFF. The CDR3 nucleotides read TGTGCCAGCACCTCCCTAGACTACAATGAGCAGTTCTTC.

Ten or more counts support this clonotype. The chain carries TRBV7-2 and TRBJ1-1, with 11 bases aligning to TRBD1. CDR3 length: 14 residues. Germline loops: CDR1 SGHTA, CDR2 FQGNSA. The V and J ends lost 6 bases and 3 bases, in that order; junction bases with no gene match: 3. CDR3 nucleotides: TGTGCCAGCAGACGGGACAGGGGGTACACTGAAGCTTTCTTT. Protein: CASRRDRGYTEAFF. Filled out from reference TRBV7-2 and TRBJ1-1, the complete variable domain reads GAGVSQSPSNKVTEKGKDVELRCDPISGHTALYWYRQSLGQGLEFLIYFQGNSAPDKSGLPSDRFSAERTGGSVSTLTIQRTQQEDSAVYLCASRRDRGYTEAFFGQGTRLTVV.

This clonotype was seen many times. This chain connects TRBV3-1 to TRBJ2-1, with 10 bases aligning to TRBD2. The CDR3 consists of 15 residues. Per germline, CDR1 LGHDT and CDR2 YNNKEL (reference sequence). After removal of 6 bases from V and 4 bases from J, the junction contained 6 bases not matched to a gene. Here the CDR3 DNA reads TGTGCCAGCAGTAAGCTTAGCGGGAGGTACAATGAGCAGTTCTTC. Residues: CASSKLSGRYNEQFF.

The sample holds a few counts of this clonotype. The chain is built from TRBV3-1 and TRBJ2-3; 8 bases agree with TRBD2. This CDR3 is 17 amino acids long. Germline V lookup: CDR1 LGHDT, CDR2 YNNKEL (reference sequence). V shed 0 bases and J 2 bases; nucleotides not matched to a gene: 7. CDR3 region: CASSQEVAGTFTDTQYF. The CDR3 nucleotides are TGTGCCAGCAGCCAAGAAGTAGCGGGGACATTCACAGATACGCAGTATTTT.

This clonotype was detected many times. CDR3 amino acids: CASSTPRGSPYEQYF. CDR3 nucleotide sequence: TGTGCCAGCAGCACCCCGCGGGGGTCACCTTACGAGCAGTACTTC. This sequence joins TRBV5-6 and TRBJ2-7; 7 bases fit TRBD2. This CDR3 has 15 amino acids. Germline V gene sequence: CDR1 SGHDT, CDR2 YYEEEE. With 4 bases clipped from V and 4 bases from J, the junction kept 11 bases outside the gene matches.

The rearrangement uses TRBV27 and TRBJ2-1; 7 nucleotides align to TRBD2. The germline V gene encodes CDR1 MNHEY and CDR2 SMNVEV (reference sequence). Losses at the gene ends were 3 bases for V and 4 bases for J; bases not matched to a gene: 6. The CDR3 spans 15 residues. CDR3 DNA sequence: TGTGCCAGCAGTTTTGCGGGGGATCCTTACAATGAGCAGTTCTTC. As protein: CASSFAGDPYNEQFF.

Many counts were recorded for this clonotype. One end of the junction varies from germline; a read error may be responsible. The rearrangement links TRBV28 to TRBJ2-7, with D perhaps TRBD2 (5 bases). This CDR3 region has 9 residues. From germline, CDR1 is MDHEN and CDR2 SYDVKM. CDR3 loop: CASSFGTSF. DNA for the CDR3: TGTGCCAGCAGTTTTGGAACTAGCTTC. The complete variable domain, with remaining parts taken from reference TRBV28 and TRBJ2-7, reads DVKVTQSSRYLVKRTGEKVFLECVQDMDHENMFWYRQDPGLGLRLIYFSYDVKMKEKGDIPEGYSVSREKKERFSLILESASTNQTSMYLCASSFGTSFGPGTRLTVT.

This clonotype was seen a few times. The chain combines TRBV28 with TRBJ2-1, with TRBD2 identical over 14 bases. CDR1 is MDHEN, CDR2 SYDVKM, per germline. V lost 5 bases to trimming and J lost 8 bases; unmatched junction nucleotides: 11. The CDR3 is made up of 17 amino acids. The CDR3 DNA is TGTGCCAGCAGTCCCTCGCCCGGGACTAGCGGGAGCTATGAGCAGTTCTTC. Its translation: CASSPSPGTSGSYEQFF.

This clonotype was seen many times. The chain is built from TRBV15 and TRBJ1-1; D not resolved. Trimming removed 0 bases at V and 3 bases at J, with 14 bases between. Per the germline V gene, CDR1 is LNHNV and CDR2 is YYDKDF (reference sequence). The CDR3 covers 16 residues. Here the CDR3 reads CATSRDRAVLYTEAFF. As DNA, the CDR3 is TGTGCCACCAGCAGAGATCGGGCGGTTCTTTACACTGAAGCTTTCTTT.

About this clonotype: Just one base apart from a much larger clone, this may be a read error. No conserved phenylalanine or tryptophan ends this CDR3, so it is likely a read error. The rearrangement uses TRBV30 and TRBJ1-1; D unclear. The CDR3 extends over 13 amino acids. Germline V gene lookup returns CDR1 GTSNPN and CDR2 SVGIG (reference sequence). Trimming removed 0 bases from V and 0 bases from J, with 5 bases in between. This chain's CDR3 is CAWSVDVNTEAFS. Written as DNA, the CDR3 is TGTGCCTGGAGTGTAGATGTGAACACTGAAGCTTTCTCT.

The table lists this clonotype with many counts. This chain joins TRBV7-8 and TRBJ2-3; D is undetermined. In germline, CDR1 is SGHVS, CDR2 FQNEAQ. V was clipped by 1 base and J by 3 bases, with 5 bases between them. CDR3 size: 13 residues. CDR3 bases: TGTGCCAGCAGCTTAGTGCGGACAGATACGCAGTATTTT. It specifies CASSLVRTDTQYF.

A remark on this clonotype: One end of the junction varies from germline; a read error may be responsible. This chain links TRBV9 with TRBJ2-1, with 10 bases identical to TRBD2. The CDR3 length is 16 residues. The germline V gene encodes CDR1 SGDLS and CDR2 YYNGEE. This chain's CDR3 is CAGSVVPSGGRNEQFF. The CDR3, as DNA: TGTGCCGGCAGCGTAGTCCCTAGCGGGGGAAGGAATGAGCAGTTCTTC. Drawing the rest from reference TRBV9 and TRBJ2-1, the complete variable domain is DSGVTQTPKHLITATGQRVTLRCSPRSGDLSVYWYQQSLDQGLQFLIQYYNGEERAKGNILERFSAQQFPDLHSELNLSSLELGDSALYFCAGSVVPSGGRNEQFFGPGTRLTVL.

This clonotype was observed many times. The J gene is TRBJ1-1, the V gene TRBV15; 7 nucleotides align to TRBD1. CDR3 length: 15 residues. After removal of 1 base from V and 6 bases from J, the junction contained 8 bases not matched to a gene. The germline gives CDR1 LNHNV, CDR2 YYDKDF (reference sequence). CDR3 bases: TGTGCCACCAGCAGAGGGACAGGAGGAGTTGCTGAAGCTTTCTTT. Translating gives CATSRGTGGVAEAFF.

This clonotype was seen repeatedly, ten times or more. V is TRBV6-2 or TRBV6-3 and J is TRBJ2-2; D remains ambiguous. The V end lost 5 bases, the J end lost 7 bases, and 2 bases lay between the germline ends. CDR1 is MNHEY, CDR2 SVGEGT, per germline. The CDR3 loop spans 10 amino acids. The CDR3: CASSNGELFF. The CDR3, as DNA: TGTGCCAGCAGTAACGGGGAGCTGTTTTTT.

There are a few counts of this clonotype. The chain has TRBV19 and TRBJ2-7; weak D call: TRBD1 (6 bases). Germline CDR1 reads LNHDA; CDR2 reads SQIVND (reference sequence). This CDR3 comprises 13 residues. V lost 5 bases and J lost 3, with 11 bases in between. CDR3 residues: CASSARDNYEQYF. CDR3 coding DNA: TGTGCCAGTAGTGCCCGGGACAACTACGAGCAGTACTTC.

The CDR3 is CATSSNRGSASNYGYTF. The CDR3 nucleotides read TGTGCCACCAGCAGCAACAGGGGGTCCGCATCTAACTATGGCTACACCTTC. The J gene is TRBJ1-2, the V gene TRBV15; TRBD1 agrees at 8 bases. Germline V gene lookup returns CDR1 LNHNV and CDR2 YYDKDF (reference sequence). Trimming at V came to 3 bases and at J to 0 bases, leaving 9 bases not matched to a gene. The CDR3 runs 17 residues. Variable domain in full (rest from reference TRBV15 and TRBJ1-2): DAMVIQNPRYQVTQFGKPVTLSCSQTLNHNVMYWYQQKSSQAPKLLFHYYDKDFNNEADTPDNFQSRRPNTSFCFLDIRSPGLGDTAMYLCATSSNRGSASNYGYTFGSGTRLTVV.

This clonotype was detected many times. This sequence joins TRBV5-1 and TRBJ2-1; TRBD2 aligns across 10 bases. The CDR3 contains 18 residues. V was clipped by 0 bases and J by 2 bases; unmatched bases: 8. Germline V lookup: CDR1 SGHRS, CDR2 YFSETQ. In DNA form, the CDR3 reads TGCGCCAGCAGCTTGGGATCCACTAGCGGGGCCGCCTACAATGAGCAGTTCTTC. It specifies CASSLGSTSGAAYNEQFF.